This TCR beta chain was found in a study of T cells after posttransplantation cyclophosphamide. Cells defined as naive were viable CD3+CD4+ or CD3+CD8+ and CCR7+CD45RA+CD45RO-CD95-CD27+CD28+. This clone was seen only once. Some clones are missing from TCRdb's copy, which holds only in-frame ones; the method was immunoSEQ multiplex PCR. This sample has approximately 30,000 clones, with 80% to 95% found just once. Trimming removed 0 bases at V and 10 bases at J, with 7 bases between. Germline V gene lookup returns CDR1 LGHNA and CDR2 YSLEER. CDR3 length: 13 amino acids. This receptor was identified in a woman aged 55 to 70 in good health, CMV-negative, and a related stem cell transplant donor. The sample was naive CD4+ T cells sorted from PBMCs. The rearrangement links TRBV4-3 to TRBJ1-6, with no clear D. CDR3 protein: CASSQEPQSPLHF. As DNA, the CDR3 is TGCGCCAGCAGCCAAGAGCCTCAGTCACCCCTCCACTTT.